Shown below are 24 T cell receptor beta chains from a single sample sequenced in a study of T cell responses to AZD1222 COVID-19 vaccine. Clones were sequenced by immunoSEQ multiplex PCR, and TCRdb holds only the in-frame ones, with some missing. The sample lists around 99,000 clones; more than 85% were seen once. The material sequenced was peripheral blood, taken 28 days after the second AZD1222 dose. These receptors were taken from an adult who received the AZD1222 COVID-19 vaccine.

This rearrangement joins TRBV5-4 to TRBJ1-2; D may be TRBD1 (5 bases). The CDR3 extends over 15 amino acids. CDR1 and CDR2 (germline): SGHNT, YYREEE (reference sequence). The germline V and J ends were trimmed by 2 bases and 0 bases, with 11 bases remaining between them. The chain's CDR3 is CASSFEGFANYGYTF. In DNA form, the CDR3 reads TGTGCCAGCAGCTTCGAGGGGTTTGCTAACTATGGCTACACCTTC.

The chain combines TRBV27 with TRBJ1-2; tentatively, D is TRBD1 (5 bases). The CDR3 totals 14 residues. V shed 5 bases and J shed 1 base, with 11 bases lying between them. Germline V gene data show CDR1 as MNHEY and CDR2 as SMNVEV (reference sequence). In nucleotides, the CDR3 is TGTGCCAGCAGTCCGGGGACGGGTAACTATGGCTACACCTTC. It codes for CASSPGTGNYGYTF.

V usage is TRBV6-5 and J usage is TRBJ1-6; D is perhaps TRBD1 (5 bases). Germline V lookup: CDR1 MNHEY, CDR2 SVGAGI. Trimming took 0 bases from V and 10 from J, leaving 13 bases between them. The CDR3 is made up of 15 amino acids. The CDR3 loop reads CASSYSGREESPLHF. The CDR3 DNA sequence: TGTGCCAGCAGTTACTCGGGACGGGAGGAATCACCCCTCCACTTT.

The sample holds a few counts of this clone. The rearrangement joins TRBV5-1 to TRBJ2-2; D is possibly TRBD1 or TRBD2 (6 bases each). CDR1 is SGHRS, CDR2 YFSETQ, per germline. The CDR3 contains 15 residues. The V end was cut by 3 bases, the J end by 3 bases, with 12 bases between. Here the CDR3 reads CASSSGARDTGELFF. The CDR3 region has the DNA TGCGCCAGCAGCTCGGGGGCGCGGGACACCGGGGAGCTGTTTTTT.

The CDR3 is CASSLGSAVPYGYTF. DNA for the CDR3: TGTGCCAGCAGCTTGGGCTCAGCGGTCCCCTATGGCTACACCTTC. This rearrangement joins TRBV5-5 to TRBJ1-2; D uncertain. With 0 bases removed from V and 4 bases from J, the gap between germline ends came to 13 bases. CDR3 size: 15 residues. Per the germline V gene, CDR1 is SGHKS and CDR2 is YYEKEE (reference sequence).

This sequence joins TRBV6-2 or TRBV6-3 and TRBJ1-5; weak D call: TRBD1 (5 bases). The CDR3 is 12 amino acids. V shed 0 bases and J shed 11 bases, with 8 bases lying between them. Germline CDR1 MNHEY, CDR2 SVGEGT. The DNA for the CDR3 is TGTGCCAGCAGTTACTCGGGGCACGCCCAGCATTTT. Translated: CASSYSGHAQHF.

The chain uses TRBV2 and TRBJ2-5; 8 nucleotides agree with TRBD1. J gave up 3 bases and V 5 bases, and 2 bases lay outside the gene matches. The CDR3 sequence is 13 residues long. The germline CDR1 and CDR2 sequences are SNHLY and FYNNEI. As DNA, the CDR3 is TGTGCCAGCAGTCTGGACAGGGAAGAGACCCAGTACTTC. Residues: CASSLDREETQYF.

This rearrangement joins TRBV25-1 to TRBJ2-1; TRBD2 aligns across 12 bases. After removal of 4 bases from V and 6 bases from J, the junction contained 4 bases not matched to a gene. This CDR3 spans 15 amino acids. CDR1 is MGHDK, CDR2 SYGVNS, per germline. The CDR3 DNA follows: TGTGCCAGCAGTGGGACTAGCGGGAATGGCAATGAGCAGTTCTTC. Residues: CASSGTSGNGNEQFF.

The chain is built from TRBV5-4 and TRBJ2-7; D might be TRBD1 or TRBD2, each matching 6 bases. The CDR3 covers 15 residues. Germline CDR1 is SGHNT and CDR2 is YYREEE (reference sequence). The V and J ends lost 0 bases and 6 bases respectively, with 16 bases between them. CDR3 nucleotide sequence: TGTGCCAGCAGCTTGGGGGGGGCCCGTACGTCCGAGCAGTACTTC. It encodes CASSLGGARTSEQYF.

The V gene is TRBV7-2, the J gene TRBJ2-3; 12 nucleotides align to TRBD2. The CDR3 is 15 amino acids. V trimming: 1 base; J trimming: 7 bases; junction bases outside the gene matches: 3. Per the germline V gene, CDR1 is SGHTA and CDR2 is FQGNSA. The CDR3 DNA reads TGTGCCAGCAGCTTAGGGACTAGCGGGACCAATACGCAGTATTTT. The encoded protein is CASSLGTSGTNTQYF.

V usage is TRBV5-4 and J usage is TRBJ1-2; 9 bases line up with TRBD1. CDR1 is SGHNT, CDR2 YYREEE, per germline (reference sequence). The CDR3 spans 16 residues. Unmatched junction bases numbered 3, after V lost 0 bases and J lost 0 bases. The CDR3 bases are TGTGCCAGCAGCTTGGAGGGGACAGGGCCTAACTATGGCTACACCTTC. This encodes CASSLEGTGPNYGYTF.

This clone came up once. The CDR3 sequence is CASSQDGERPLHF. The DNA of the CDR3 is TGTGCCAGCAGCCAAGACGGCGAGAGACCCCTCCACTTT. The V gene is TRBV3-1 (or the pseudogene TRBV3-2), the J gene TRBJ1-6; D ambiguous. V dropped 0 bases and J dropped 12 bases, with 9 bases sitting between them. The CDR3 is 13 residues long. CDR1 and CDR2 (germline): LGHDT, YNNKEL (reference sequence).

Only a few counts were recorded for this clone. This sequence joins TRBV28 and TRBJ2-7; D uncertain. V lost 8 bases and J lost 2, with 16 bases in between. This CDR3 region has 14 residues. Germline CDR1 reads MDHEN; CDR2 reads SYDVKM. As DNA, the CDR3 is TGTGCCAGCCTCGGAAGCCCCTCGCCCTACGAGCAGTACTTC. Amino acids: CASLGSPSPYEQYF. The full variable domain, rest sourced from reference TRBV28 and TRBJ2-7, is DVKVTQSSRYLVKRTGEKVFLECVQDMDHENMFWYRQDPGLGLRLIYFSYDVKMKEKGDIPEGYSVSREKKERFSLILESASTNQTSMYLCASLGSPSPYEQYFGPGTRLTVT.

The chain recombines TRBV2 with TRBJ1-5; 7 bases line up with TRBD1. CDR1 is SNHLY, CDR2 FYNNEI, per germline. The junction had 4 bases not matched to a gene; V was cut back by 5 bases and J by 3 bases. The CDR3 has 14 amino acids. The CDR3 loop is CASSLDRNNQPQHF. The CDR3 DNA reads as TGTGCCAGCAGTTTGGACAGGAACAATCAGCCCCAGCATTTT. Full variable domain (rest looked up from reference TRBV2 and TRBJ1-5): EPEVTQTPSHQVTQMGQEVILRCVPISNHLYFYWYRQILGQKVEFLVSFYNNEISEKSEIFDDQFSVERPDGSNFTLKIRSTKLEDSAMYFCASSLDRNNQPQHFGDGTRLSIL.

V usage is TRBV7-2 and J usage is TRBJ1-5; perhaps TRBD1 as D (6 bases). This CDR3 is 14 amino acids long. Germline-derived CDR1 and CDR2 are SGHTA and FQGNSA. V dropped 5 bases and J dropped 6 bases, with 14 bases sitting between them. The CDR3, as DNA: TGTGCCAGCAGCCAGGGGAACAGGGCTCAGCCCCAGCATTTT. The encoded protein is CASSQGNRAQPQHF.

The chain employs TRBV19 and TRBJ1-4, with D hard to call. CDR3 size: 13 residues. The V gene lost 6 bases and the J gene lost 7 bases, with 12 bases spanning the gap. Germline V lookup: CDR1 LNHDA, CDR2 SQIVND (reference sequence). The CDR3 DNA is TGTGCCAGTAGACAGACAAGCGGTGAAAAACTGTTTTTT. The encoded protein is CASRQTSGEKLFF.

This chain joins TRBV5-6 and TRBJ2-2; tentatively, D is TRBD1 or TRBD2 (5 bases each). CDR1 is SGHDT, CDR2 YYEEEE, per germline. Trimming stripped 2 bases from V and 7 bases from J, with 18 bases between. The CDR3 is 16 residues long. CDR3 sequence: CASSFERGPRGGELFF. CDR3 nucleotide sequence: TGTGCCAGCAGCTTCGAGAGGGGTCCGAGGGGCGGGGAGCTGTTTTTT.

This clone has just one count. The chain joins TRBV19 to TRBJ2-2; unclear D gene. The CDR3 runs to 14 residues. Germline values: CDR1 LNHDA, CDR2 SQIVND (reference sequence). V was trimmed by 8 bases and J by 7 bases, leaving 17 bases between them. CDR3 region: CASRFSLQGGELFF. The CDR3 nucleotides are TGTGCCAGTCGATTTTCCCTTCAAGGCGGGGAGCTGTTTTTT.

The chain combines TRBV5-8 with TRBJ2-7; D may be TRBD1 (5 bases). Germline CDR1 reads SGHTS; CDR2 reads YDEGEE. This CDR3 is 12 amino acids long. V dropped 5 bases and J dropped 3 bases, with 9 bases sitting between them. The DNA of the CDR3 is TGTGCCAGCAGGAAGACAGTCTACGAGCAGTACTTC. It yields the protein CASRKTVYEQYF.

Written as DNA, the CDR3 is TGTGCCTGGAGTACGGGGGGTTTTAACTATGGCTACACCTTC. This encodes CAWSTGGFNYGYTF. The chain employs TRBV30 and TRBJ1-2, with D perhaps matching TRBD1 (5 bases). The ends were cut back, 2 bases at V and 1 base at J, with 11 bases in the middle. This CDR3 contains 14 residues. Germline lookup yields CDR1 GTSNPN and CDR2 SVGIG (reference sequence).

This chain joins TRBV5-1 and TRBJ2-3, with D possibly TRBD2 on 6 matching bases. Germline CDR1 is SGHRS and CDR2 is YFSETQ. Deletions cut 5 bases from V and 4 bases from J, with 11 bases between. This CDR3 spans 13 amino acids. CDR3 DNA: TGCGCCAGCAGTTTGACTAGACCAGATACGCAGTATTTT. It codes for CASSLTRPDTQYF.

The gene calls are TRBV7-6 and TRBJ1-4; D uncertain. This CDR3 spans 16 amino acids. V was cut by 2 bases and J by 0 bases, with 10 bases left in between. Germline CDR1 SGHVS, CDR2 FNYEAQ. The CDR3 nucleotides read TGTGCCAGCAGCTTACGGCATGCCTCAACTAATGAAAAACTGTTTTTT. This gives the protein CASSLRHASTNEKLFF.

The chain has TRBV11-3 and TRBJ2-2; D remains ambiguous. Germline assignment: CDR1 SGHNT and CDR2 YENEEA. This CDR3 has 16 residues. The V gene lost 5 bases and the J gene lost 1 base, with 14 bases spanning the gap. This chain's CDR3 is CASSEGVGENTGELFF. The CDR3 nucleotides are TGTGCCAGCAGCGAAGGAGTCGGTGAGAACACCGGGGAGCTGTTTTTT.

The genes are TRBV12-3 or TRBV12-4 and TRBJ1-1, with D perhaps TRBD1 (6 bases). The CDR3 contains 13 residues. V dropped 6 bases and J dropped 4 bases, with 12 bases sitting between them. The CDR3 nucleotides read TGTGCCAGCAGCCCTGGACAGCTCACTGAAGCTTTCTTT. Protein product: CASSPGQLTEAFF.